The present T cell receptor beta chain was sequenced within a study of patients with pleural tuberculosis. This clonotype has a count of ten or more. In TCRdb, the reads were re-called with MiXCR into one record per CDR3 protein. The data contain around 49,000 distinct CDR3 sequences, 6% to 8% of them singletons. The V segment lost 1 base and the J segment 4 bases; nucleotides outside the gene matches: 6. CDR1 and CDR2 (germline): KGHDR, SFDVKD. The CDR3 runs 16 residues. The clonotype originates from a human donor with pleural tuberculosis. The rearrangement links TRBV24-1 to TRBJ2-1; 7 bases match TRBD1. Here the CDR3 reads CATSDFSTGEYNEQFF. The CDR3 DNA sequence: TGTGCCACCAGTGATTTTTCTACAGGGGAGTACAATGAGCAGTTCTTC.